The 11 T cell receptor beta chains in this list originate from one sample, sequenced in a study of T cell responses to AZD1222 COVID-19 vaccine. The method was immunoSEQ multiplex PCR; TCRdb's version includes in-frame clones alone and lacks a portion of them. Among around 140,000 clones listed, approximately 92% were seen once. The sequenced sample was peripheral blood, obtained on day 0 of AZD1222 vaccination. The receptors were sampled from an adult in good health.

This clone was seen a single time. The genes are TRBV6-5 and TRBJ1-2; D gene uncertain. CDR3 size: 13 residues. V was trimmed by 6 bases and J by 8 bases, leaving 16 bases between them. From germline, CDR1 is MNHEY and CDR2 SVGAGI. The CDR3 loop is CASRIRAGWGYTF. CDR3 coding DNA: TGTGCCAGCAGGATCCGAGCGGGGTGGGGCTACACCTTC.

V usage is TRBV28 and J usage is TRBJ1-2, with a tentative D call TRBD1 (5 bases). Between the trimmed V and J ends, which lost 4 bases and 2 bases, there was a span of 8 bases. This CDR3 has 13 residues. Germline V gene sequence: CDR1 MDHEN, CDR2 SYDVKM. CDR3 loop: CASSSDRNYGYTF. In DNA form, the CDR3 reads TGTGCCAGCAGTTCTGACAGAAACTATGGCTACACCTTC.

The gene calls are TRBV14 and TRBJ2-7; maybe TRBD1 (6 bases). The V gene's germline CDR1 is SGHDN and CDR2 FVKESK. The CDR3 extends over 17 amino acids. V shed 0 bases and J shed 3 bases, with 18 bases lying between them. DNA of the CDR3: TGTGCCAGCAGCCAAGATCGGATCCCCACAGGGTACTACGAGCAGTACTTC. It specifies CASSQDRIPTGYYEQYF.

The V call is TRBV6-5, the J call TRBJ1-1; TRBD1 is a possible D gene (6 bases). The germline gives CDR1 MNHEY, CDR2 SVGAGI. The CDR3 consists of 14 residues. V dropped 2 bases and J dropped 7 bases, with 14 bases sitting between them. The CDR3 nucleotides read TGTGCCAGCAGTTACCAGACTTGGGGGCTTGAAGCTTTCTTT. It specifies CASSYQTWGLEAFF.

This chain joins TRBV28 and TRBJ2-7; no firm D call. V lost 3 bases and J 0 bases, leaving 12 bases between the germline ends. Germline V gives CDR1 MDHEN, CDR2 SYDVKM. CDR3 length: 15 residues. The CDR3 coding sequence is TGTGCCAGCAGTTTTGATGGAAAGAGCTCCTACGAGCAGTACTTC. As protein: CASSFDGKSSYEQYF.

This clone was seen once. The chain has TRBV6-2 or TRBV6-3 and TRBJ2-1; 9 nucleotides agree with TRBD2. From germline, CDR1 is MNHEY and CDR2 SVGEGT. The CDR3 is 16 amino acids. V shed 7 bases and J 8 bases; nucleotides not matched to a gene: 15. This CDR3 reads CASTPYLGTSYDEQFF. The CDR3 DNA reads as TGTGCCAGCACCCCCTATCTCGGGACTAGCTATGATGAGCAGTTCTTC.

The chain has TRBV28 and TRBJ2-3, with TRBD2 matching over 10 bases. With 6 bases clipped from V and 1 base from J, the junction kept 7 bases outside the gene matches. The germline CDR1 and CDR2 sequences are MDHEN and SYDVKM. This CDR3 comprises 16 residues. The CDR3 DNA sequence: TGTGCCAGCAGCCCCCTAGCGGGAGAAGGCACAGATACGCAGTATTTT. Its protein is CASSPLAGEGTDTQYF.

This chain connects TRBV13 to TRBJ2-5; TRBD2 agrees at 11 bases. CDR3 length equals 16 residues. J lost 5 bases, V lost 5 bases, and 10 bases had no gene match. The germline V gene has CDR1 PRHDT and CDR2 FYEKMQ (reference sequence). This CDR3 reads CASSTQGLAARETQYF. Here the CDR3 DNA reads TGTGCCAGCAGCACACAGGGACTAGCGGCCAGGGAGACCCAGTACTTC.

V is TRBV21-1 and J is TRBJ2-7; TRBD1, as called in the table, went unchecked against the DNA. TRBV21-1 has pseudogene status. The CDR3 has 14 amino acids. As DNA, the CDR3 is TGTGCCAGCAGCACAGACGCAAGGGGGAACGAGCAGTACTTC. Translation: CASSTDARGNEQYF.

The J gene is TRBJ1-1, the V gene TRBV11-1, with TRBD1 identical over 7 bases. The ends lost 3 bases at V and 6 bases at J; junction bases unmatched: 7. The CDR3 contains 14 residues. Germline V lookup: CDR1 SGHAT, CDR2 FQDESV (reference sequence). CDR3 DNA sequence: TGTGCCAGCAGCTTCGTTTCGACAGGGCCTGAAGCTTTCTTT. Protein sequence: CASSFVSTGPEAFF.

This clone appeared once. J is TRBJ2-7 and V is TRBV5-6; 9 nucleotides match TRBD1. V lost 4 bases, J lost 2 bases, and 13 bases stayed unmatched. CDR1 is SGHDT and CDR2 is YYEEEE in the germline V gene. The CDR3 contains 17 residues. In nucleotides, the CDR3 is TGTGCCAGCAGCCAACAATGGACAGGGGATTATACCTACGAGCAGTACTTC. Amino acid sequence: CASSQQWTGDYTYEQYF.